A single sample gave rise to the 21 T cell receptor beta chains below, sequenced in a study of T-cell memory formation after mild COVID-19. TCRdb re-derived calls from the 5' RACE reads in MiXCR, one entry per CDR3 protein. The top ten hold 20% to 25% of the sample, which has hundreds of thousands of distinct CDR3 sequences, roughly 15% seen once. Sample: PBMCs or a T cell subset sorted from them (not recorded which). The receptors derive from a man younger than 35 who had mild COVID-19 (a few samples of this study predate the infection). Cell type and time point are not known.

This clonotype was seen only a few times. The rearrangement uses TRBV10-1 and TRBJ2-2; 10 nucleotides agree with TRBD2. The length of the CDR3 is 19 residues. Germline V lookup: CDR1 WNHNN, CDR2 SYGVQD (reference sequence). The V gene end was trimmed by 0 bases and the J gene end by 2 bases; junction bases not matched to a gene: 9. This CDR3 is CASSESRLLAGRNTGELFF. CDR3 in DNA: TGCGCCAGCAGTGAGTCGAGGTTACTAGCGGGGAGAAACACCGGGGAGCTGTTTTTT.

The chain links TRBV20-1 to TRBJ2-5; 9 bases agree with TRBD1. This CDR3 is 14 amino acids long. CDR1 and CDR2 from the germline V gene are DFQATT and SNEGSKA (reference sequence). Trimming took 3 bases from V and 9 from J; bases not matched to a gene: 11. The CDR3 loop reads CSARRPGQGSAQYF. Here the CDR3 DNA reads TGCAGTGCTAGGAGACCGGGACAGGGTAGTGCCCAGTACTTC.

V is TRBV16 and J is TRBJ2-7, with TRBD1 identical over 8 bases. The V gene end was trimmed by 3 bases and the J gene end by 8 bases; junction bases not matched to a gene: 15. Looked up from germline, CDR1 is KGHSY and CDR2 is FQNENV. The length of the CDR3 is 16 residues. The CDR3 loop reads CASSHSGGQGLVKQYF. DNA for the CDR3: TGTGCCAGCAGCCACAGTGGAGGACAGGGTCTTGTTAAGCAGTACTTC. Combining the CDR3 with reference TRBV16 and TRBJ2-7 gives the whole variable domain GEEVAQTPKHLVRGEGQKAKLYCAPIKGHSYVFWYQQVLKNEFKFLISFQNENVFDETGMPKERFSAKCLPNSPCSLEIQATKLEDSAVYFCASSHSGGQGLVKQYFGPGTRLTVT.

There are a few counts of this clonotype. V gene TRBV6-6 combines with J gene TRBJ1-3; the D gene is possibly TRBD1 (5 bases). Between the trimmed V and J ends, which lost 2 bases and 3 bases, there was a span of 14 bases. This CDR3 has 16 amino acids. Germline CDR1 is MNHNY and CDR2 is SVGAGI (reference sequence). The CDR3 DNA reads as TGTGCCAGCAGTTACCCGGGGCAGATGCTTGGAAACACCATATATTTT. It codes for CASSYPGQMLGNTIYF.

V is TRBV4-1 and J is TRBJ1-2; D possibly corresponds to TRBD1 (5 bases). The CDR3 loop spans 15 amino acids. The V gene lost 6 bases and the J gene lost 7 bases, with 21 bases spanning the gap. Germline CDR1 is MGHRA and CDR2 is YSYEKL. The CDR3 nucleotides are TGCGCCAGCAGGGACGCCCGACAGACATGGGCTGGCTACACCTTC. Residues: CASRDARQTWAGYTF.

The chain has TRBV20-1 and TRBJ2-3; D gene unclear. The CDR3 has 14 amino acids. Germline V CDR1 and CDR2: DFQATT, SNEGSKA (reference sequence). V was shortened by 0 bases and J by 1 base, with 8 bases between the two germline ends. In DNA form, the CDR3 reads TGCAGTGCTAGAGAAGGACCTGGCACAGATACGCAGTATTTT. It is translated as CSAREGPGTDTQYF.

This clonotype was seen more than once but under ten times. The rearrangement uses TRBV12-3 or TRBV12-4 and TRBJ2-1; D is possibly TRBD2 (6 bases). CDR3 size: 13 residues. CDR3 sequence reads: CASTGSSYNEQFF. CDR3 coding DNA: TGTGCTTCGACCGGGAGCTCCTACAATGAGCAGTTCTTC.

The sample holds a few counts of this clonotype. The chain combines TRBV9 with TRBJ2-3; D gene unclear. Trimming took 3 bases from V and 1 from J, leaving 9 bases between them. The CDR3 is 14 amino acids. CDR1 is SGDLS and CDR2 is YYNGEE in the germline V gene. CDR3 protein: CASSGGGRTDTQYF. CDR3 nucleotides: TGTGCCAGCAGCGGGGGTGGACGCACAGATACGCAGTATTTT.

This clonotype was seen a single time. The chain joins TRBV11-2 to TRBJ1-2; no definite D call. Trimming took off 0 bases at V and 4 bases at J, with 12 bases between the two ends. The CDR3 spans 15 residues. Germline V gene lookup returns CDR1 SGHAT and CDR2 FQNNGV. The CDR3 spells CASSLDPGQAYGYTF. In DNA form, the CDR3 reads TGTGCCAGCAGCTTAGATCCCGGGCAGGCCTATGGCTACACCTTC.

The chain couples TRBV6-2 or TRBV6-3 to TRBJ2-7, with 7 bases matching TRBD1. Looked up from germline, CDR1 is MNHEY and CDR2 is SVGEGT. V trimming: 5 bases; J trimming: 6 bases; junction bases outside the gene matches: 7. CDR3 size: 13 residues. The CDR3 DNA sequence: TGTGCCAGCAGTCAACGACAGGGCACCGAGCAGTACGTC. Residues: CASSQRQGTEQYV.

This clonotype was recorded a few times. The chain combines TRBV7-9 with TRBJ2-3; TRBD2 aligns across 10 bases. The J segment lost 2 bases and the V segment lost 0 bases, leaving 8 bases of the junction unmatched. The germline gives CDR1 SEHNR, CDR2 FQNEAQ (reference sequence). The CDR3 length is 18 residues. The CDR3 reads CASSLAPASGGHTDTQYF. The CDR3 region has the DNA TGTGCCAGCAGCTTAGCGCCGGCTAGCGGGGGCCACACAGATACGCAGTATTTT.

This chain links TRBV20-1 with TRBJ2-3, with 9 bases fitting TRBD2. Trimming at V came to 6 bases and at J to 4 bases, leaving 14 bases not matched to a gene. The V gene's germline CDR1 is DFQATT and CDR2 SNEGSKA (reference sequence). This CDR3 has 16 residues. The CDR3 here is CSAPLPGLAIPDTQYF. CDR3 nucleotide sequence: TGCAGTGCCCCTTTGCCGGGACTAGCTATCCCAGATACGCAGTATTTT.

This clonotype has just a few counts. At one end, the junction sequence differs from germline, possibly due to a read error. For the CDR3, the DNA is TGTGCCAGCAGCTCACAGGCCCGGGACAGGGTGGGATTC. The encoded protein is CASSSQARDRVGF. The chain couples TRBV5-6 to TRBJ2-7; 9 positions agree with TRBD1. Germline V gene lookup returns CDR1 SGHDT and CDR2 YYEEEE. This CDR3 has 13 amino acids.

This chain uses TRBV10-1 with TRBJ1-5; D not certain. This CDR3 has 16 residues. V was cut by 0 bases and J by 6 bases, with 15 bases left in between. Germline values: CDR1 WNHNN, CDR2 SYGVQD (reference sequence). Here the CDR3 reads CASSESPRLISQPQHF. The CDR3 DNA reads TGCGCCAGCAGTGAGTCCCCACGACTCATCTCTCAGCCCCAGCATTTT.

The chain employs TRBV5-6 and TRBJ1-2; D may be TRBD1 (6 bases). V lost 4 bases to trimming and J lost 4 bases, with 11 bases between them. Looked up from germline, CDR1 is SGHDT and CDR2 is YYEEEE. The CDR3 consists of 13 residues. DNA for the CDR3: TGTGCCAGCAGCGGGGCACAGGGCTATGGCTACACCTTC. Its protein is CASSGAQGYGYTF. The full variable domain, rest sourced from reference TRBV5-6 and TRBJ1-2, is DAGVTQSPTHLIKTRGQQVTLRCSPKSGHDTVSWYQQALGQGPQFIFQYYEEEERQRGNFPDRFSGHQFPNYSSELNVNALLLGDSALYLCASSGAQGYGYTFGSGTRLTVV.

The V and J genes are TRBV24-1 and TRBJ2-2; D is possibly TRBD1 or TRBD2 (5 bases each). V was clipped by 4 bases and J by 3 bases, with 11 bases between them. There are 15 residues in the CDR3. The germline V gene has CDR1 KGHDR and CDR2 SFDVKD. The CDR3 protein is CATSEAGTDTGELFF. Written as DNA, the CDR3 is TGTGCCACCAGTGAGGCCGGGACGGACACCGGGGAGCTGTTTTTT.

This clonotype was seen just once. Possible read error: a much larger clone is one base away. This chain joins TRBV6-5 and TRBJ1-4; possible D gene TRBD1, 5 bases. The CDR3 runs to 14 residues. Trimming pared 5 bases from V and 7 bases from J, leaving 14 bases between. CDR1 is MNHEY and CDR2 is SVGAGI in the germline V gene. CDR3 loop: CASSHRTTIEKLFF. CDR3 coding DNA: TGTGCCAGCAGTCACCGGACAACCATTGAAAAACTGTTTTTT.

This clonotype was recorded many times. The chain is built from TRBV19 and TRBJ1-5; D may be TRBD1 (5 bases). CDR3 length equals 13 residues. Germline V gives CDR1 LNHDA, CDR2 SQIVND (reference sequence). Trimming cost V 10 bases and J 4 bases, with 14 bases left between them. The chain's CDR3 is CATHPGGNQPQHF. Here the CDR3 DNA reads TGTGCCACCCATCCCGGGGGGAATCAGCCCCAGCATTTT.

The gene calls are TRBV12-3 or TRBV12-4 and TRBJ2-1; D may be TRBD1 or TRBD2 (5 bases each). The CDR3 runs 14 residues. Trimming removed 4 bases from V and 5 bases from J, with 12 bases in between. The CDR3 sequence: CASSSPGTHNEQFF. CDR3 sequence (DNA): TGTGCCAGCAGTTCCCCTGGGACCCACAATGAGCAGTTCTTC.

This clonotype came up a few times. The V gene is TRBV27, the J gene TRBJ2-7; 15 bases agree with TRBD2. Germline CDR1 reads MNHEY; CDR2 reads SMNVEV (reference sequence). CDR3 length: 15 residues. The junction had 5 bases not matched to a gene; V was cut back by 9 bases and J by 2 bases. CDR3 nucleotide sequence: TGTGCCAGTTCTCGGACTAGCGGGGGGGCCTACGAGCAGTACTTC. It specifies CASSRTSGGAYEQYF.

This clonotype was counted many times. The chain carries TRBV28 and TRBJ2-2; D unclear. Germline V gene data show CDR1 as MDHEN and CDR2 as SYDVKM. V lost 6 bases to trimming and J lost 6 bases, with 14 bases between them. The CDR3 is 14 amino acids. The CDR3 protein is CASRTDGYAGELFF. In DNA form, the CDR3 reads TGTGCCAGCAGAACGGACGGGTACGCCGGGGAGCTGTTTTTT.